Shown below are 20 T cell receptor beta chains from a single sample sequenced in a study of Ad26.COV2.S vaccination and SARS-CoV-2 variants. The treatment was: around 19 received Ad26.COV2.S at low or high dose, single or two shots; several received placebo; per-sample allocation not given. Samples analyzed were those drawn on day 63 after the first vaccine or placebo injection. The protocol was immunoSEQ multiplex PCR, while the TCRdb copy is restricted to in-frame clones and leaves out a portion. Here the sample spans 200,000 to 300,000 clones, approximately 87% being singletons. Source: peripheral blood, taken in a trial of Ad26.COV2.S vaccine versus placebo. These TCRs come from a person between 18 and 60 years old who received the Ad26.COV2.S COVID-19 vaccine or a placebo.

The CDR3 is CASRIQGYGYTF. CDR3 nucleotide sequence: TGTGCCAGCAGAATCCAGGGTTATGGCTACACCTTC. The J gene is TRBJ1-2, the V gene TRBV6-5, with D possibly matching TRBD1 (5 bases). The CDR3 has 12 residues. CDR1 is MNHEY, CDR2 SVGAGI, per germline. Trimming pared 6 bases from V and 5 bases from J, leaving 10 bases between.

The chain couples TRBV19 to TRBJ1-5; weak D call: TRBD1 (6 bases). The germline V gene encodes CDR1 LNHDA and CDR2 SQIVND (reference sequence). The CDR3 is 14 residues long. V was clipped by 6 bases and J by 3 bases, with 12 bases between them. The CDR3 nucleotides are TGTGCCAGTAGCCCGGGGGCGAACAATCAGCCCCAGCATTTT. Amino acids: CASSPGANNQPQHF.

This chain uses TRBV13 with TRBJ2-1, with D maybe TRBD1 (6 bases). The V gene lost 2 bases and the J gene lost 9 bases, with 20 bases spanning the gap. Germline assignment: CDR1 PRHDT and CDR2 FYEKMQ (reference sequence). This CDR3 spans 16 amino acids. In DNA form, the CDR3 reads TGTGCCAGCAGCTTAATGGGGACATTACAAGTCAGTGAGCAGTTCTTC. This translates into CASSLMGTLQVSEQFF.

The genes are TRBV7-9 and TRBJ2-3; D call uncertain. Trimming removed 2 bases at V and 2 bases at J, with 2 bases between. The germline V gene encodes CDR1 SEHNR and CDR2 FQNEAQ (reference sequence). CDR3 length: 12 residues. The CDR3 DNA reads as TGTGCCAGCAGCTTATTCACAGATACGCAGTATTTT. Translated, it gives CASSLFTDTQYF.

The chain employs TRBV7-2 and TRBJ1-5; no reliable D call. V lost 4 bases, J lost 0 bases, and 7 bases lay in between. This CDR3 is 14 amino acids long. Germline loops: CDR1 SGHTA, CDR2 FQGNSA. CDR3 DNA: TGTGCCAGCAGCTCCTGGGGTAGCAATCAGCCCCAGCATTTT. Protein product: CASSSWGSNQPQHF.

This rearrangement joins TRBV19 to TRBJ1-2; a possible D gene is TRBD1 (6 bases). V shed 9 bases and J shed 0 bases, with 17 bases lying between them. CDR1 and CDR2 from the germline V gene are LNHDA and SQIVND (reference sequence). The CDR3 runs to 15 residues. CDR3 region: CASRDIAEPNYGYTF. Written as DNA, the CDR3 is TGTGCCAGCCGGGACATAGCCGAGCCTAACTATGGCTACACCTTC.

This clone was seen only once. The chain is built from TRBV11-3 and TRBJ1-6; D gene unclear. Germline CDR1 reads SGHNT; CDR2 reads YENEEA. The CDR3 is 15 amino acids. V gave up 2 bases and J gave up 0 bases, with 5 bases separating them. The CDR3 nucleotides are TGTGCCAGCAGCTTAAGTAGCTCCTATAATTCACCCCTCCACTTT. It codes for CASSLSSSYNSPLHF. The whole variable domain, filled in from reference TRBV11-3 and TRBJ1-6, reads EAGVVQSPRYKIIEKKQPVAFWCNPISGHNTLYWYLQNLGQGPELLIRYENEEAVDDSQLPKDRFSAERLKGVDSTLKIQPAELGDSAVYLCASSLSSSYNSPLHFGNGTRLTVT.

The chain uses TRBV7-2 and TRBJ2-3, with TRBD1 matching 9 bases. Germline CDR1 reads SGHTA; CDR2 reads FQGNSA. J lost 5 bases, V lost 2 bases, and 5 bases had no gene match. This CDR3 spans 15 amino acids. The CDR3 loop is CASSLRQGGGDTQYF. The CDR3 nucleotides are TGTGCCAGCAGCTTAAGACAGGGGGGCGGAGATACGCAGTATTTT.

The count of this clone is one. J is TRBJ1-1 and V is TRBV4-3, with a possible D match to TRBD1 (6 bases). CDR3 length: 14 residues. The germline gives CDR1 LGHNA, CDR2 YSLEER. V dropped 3 bases and J dropped 5 bases, with 13 bases sitting between them. This CDR3 is CASSHGEGGTEAFF. The DNA for the CDR3 is TGCGCCAGCAGCCATGGGGAAGGGGGTACTGAAGCTTTCTTT.

The CDR3 sequence: CATSEAGDSQETQYF. DNA for the CDR3: TGTGCCACCAGTGAAGCTGGGGACAGCCAAGAGACCCAGTACTTC. The chain links TRBV24-1 to TRBJ2-5; 7 bases fit TRBD1. CDR1 KGHDR and CDR2 SFDVKD come from the germline V gene. V dropped 4 bases and J dropped 1; count of bases not matched to a gene: 5. The CDR3 extends over 15 amino acids.

The chain has TRBV30 and TRBJ1-1; D might be TRBD1 (5 bases). The CDR3 totals 12 residues. Germline loops: CDR1 GTSNPN, CDR2 SVGIG (reference sequence). V lost 4 bases to trimming and J lost 9 bases, with 15 bases between them. The CDR3 bases are TGTGCCTGGACAGTGACAGTTTCTCAAGCTTTCTTT. It translates to CAWTVTVSQAFF.

V and J are TRBV27 and TRBJ2-7, with a weak D call TRBD2 (6 bases). Between the trimmed V and J ends, which lost 0 bases and 3 bases, there was a span of 15 bases. Germline-derived CDR1 and CDR2 are MNHEY and SMNVEV (reference sequence). The CDR3 contains 16 residues. Here the CDR3 reads CASSLSRTGAGYEQYF. CDR3 sequence (DNA): TGTGCCAGCAGTTTATCAAGGACGGGAGCAGGCTACGAGCAGTACTTC.

This clone was observed once. The CDR3 nucleotides are TGTGCCAGCAGCCACCCGGTGAGTGAGCAGTTCTTC. It translates to CASSHPVSEQFF. The chain uses TRBV7-9 and TRBJ2-1, with D uncertain. The CDR3 runs to 12 residues. The germline CDR1 and CDR2 sequences are SEHNR and FQNEAQ (reference sequence). Trimming left V 5 bases short and J 9 bases short, with 11 bases between.

The V gene is TRBV18, the J gene TRBJ1-3, with a possible D match to TRBD1 (6 bases). V dropped 0 bases and J dropped 2 bases, with 17 bases sitting between them. Looked up from germline, CDR1 is KGHSH and CDR2 is LQKENI. CDR3 length: 18 residues. The CDR3 region has the DNA TGTGCCAGCTCACCACCGGGAGGGCAGGGGCTGACTGGAAACACCATATATTTT. This codes for CASSPPGGQGLTGNTIYF.

The J gene is TRBJ1-2, the V gene TRBV27; TRBD1 is a possible D gene (5 bases). There are 17 residues in the CDR3. CDR1 is MNHEY, CDR2 SMNVEV, per germline (reference sequence). Trimming stripped 3 bases from V and 2 bases from J, with 19 bases between. Written as DNA, the CDR3 is TGTGCCAGCAGTTTGGGGCCAGCCCCACCTGACAACTATGGCTACACCTTC. Protein sequence: CASSLGPAPPDNYGYTF.

V gene TRBV28 combines with J gene TRBJ1-2, with a weak D call TRBD1 (5 bases). This CDR3 has 14 residues. Germline assignment: CDR1 MDHEN and CDR2 SYDVKM. V lost 6 bases and J lost 7, with 18 bases in between. CDR3 residues: CASSHGTAGSGYTF. The CDR3, as DNA: TGTGCCAGCAGCCATGGGACGGCAGGGAGTGGCTACACCTTC.

The chain links TRBV4-3 to TRBJ2-7; 7 bases agree with TRBD2. The CDR3 spans 15 residues. V was pared by 0 bases and J by 2 bases, with 4 bases of the junction left unmatched. Germline loops: CDR1 LGHNA, CDR2 YSLEER. CDR3 nucleotide sequence: TGCGCCAGCAGCCAAGAGCTAGCGGCCCCCTACGAGCAGTACTTC. As protein: CASSQELAAPYEQYF.

This clone was detected only a few times. CDR3 nucleotide sequence: TGTGCCAGCTCACCGGGCACCATGCAAGAGACCCAGTACTTC. Translated, it gives CASSPGTMQETQYF. This rearrangement joins TRBV18 to TRBJ2-5, with no clear D. Trimming stripped 3 bases from V and 2 bases from J, with 10 bases between. Germline V CDR1 and CDR2: KGHSH, LQKENI. The CDR3 consists of 14 residues.

V usage is TRBV30 and J usage is TRBJ2-5; D is unresolved. The germline V and J ends were trimmed by 1 base and 5 bases, with 5 bases remaining between them. The length of the CDR3 is 11 residues. Germline CDR1 and CDR2: GTSNPN and SVGIG (reference sequence). CDR3 nucleotides: TGTGCCTGGAGTGCATCGGAGACCCAGTACTTC. This encodes CAWSASETQYF.

V usage is TRBV7-3 and J usage is TRBJ2-5; 9 bases are a match to TRBD2. With 2 bases clipped from V and 3 bases from J, the junction kept 4 bases outside the gene matches. The CDR3 is made up of 15 amino acids. Germline CDR1 is SGHTA and CDR2 is FQGTGA. The CDR3 region is CASSLGLATKETQYF. CDR3 sequence (DNA): TGTGCCAGCAGCTTAGGACTAGCGACAAAAGAGACCCAGTACTTC.